Below are 13 T cell receptor beta chains sequenced from a single sample in a study of T cells after yellow fever vaccination (dated by TCRdb to between 2018 and 2021). The library relied on 5' RACE. Data came from an Illumina NovaSeq 6000. The public sequencing data were trimmed at Q25 with fastp and processed into clonotypes with MiXCR by TCRdb, which kept only in-frame beta chains. A single entry per CDR3 protein holds the most common genes and DNA from its merged rows. The sample includes about 53,000 distinct CDR3 sequences, with about 5.6% observed a single time. 25% to 40% of the sample belongs to the ten largest clones. The treatment or condition tag for this specimen amounts to: live attenuated yellow fever vaccine strain. The sample here was PBMCs, either bulk or a sorted T-cell subset (CD4+, CD8+, memory, or dextramer-sorted; not recorded which), taken on the day of the yellow fever booster vaccination. All receptors come from a man aged 18 to 35 who received the YFV17D yellow fever vaccine.

The chain uses TRBV12-3 or TRBV12-4 and TRBJ1-5; no clear D. The CDR3 spans 15 residues. Trimming removed 4 bases from V and 0 bases from J, with 10 bases in between. This chain's CDR3 is CASSYGLYSNQPQHF. CDR3 DNA sequence: TGTGCCAGCAGTTACGGCCTGTATAGCAATCAGCCCCAGCATTTT.

The J gene is TRBJ2-3, the V gene TRBV7-2; D might be TRBD1 or TRBD2, each matching 5 bases. CDR1 SGHTA and CDR2 FQGNSA come from the germline V gene. There are 15 residues in the CDR3. The germline V and J ends were trimmed by 5 bases and 0 bases, with 12 bases remaining between them. The CDR3 loop is CASSPSGTSTDTQYF. CDR3 sequence (DNA): TGTGCCAGCAGCCCCTCCGGGACGAGCACAGATACGCAGTATTTT.

This sequence joins TRBV30 and TRBJ2-2; unclear D gene. Germline V gene data show CDR1 as GTSNPN and CDR2 as SVGIG (reference sequence). V dropped 0 bases and J dropped 7 bases, with 12 bases sitting between them. This CDR3 spans 14 amino acids. The CDR3 spells CAWSVGYDLGELFF. For the CDR3, the DNA is TGTGCCTGGAGTGTGGGTTACGACCTCGGGGAGCTGTTTTTT.

This clonotype came up many times. This chain links TRBV10-3 with TRBJ2-5; tentatively, D is TRBD1 or TRBD2 (5 bases each). This CDR3 is 15 amino acids long. The V end lost 8 bases, the J end lost 4 bases, and 20 bases lay between the germline ends. Germline V lookup: CDR1 ENHRY, CDR2 SYGVKD. The CDR3 loop is CAIGGSRGGRETQYF. The CDR3 DNA reads TGTGCCATCGGGGGTTCGAGGGGTGGGCGAGAGACCCAGTACTTC.

The chain employs TRBV11-2 and TRBJ2-3; maybe TRBD2 (6 bases). Germline V lookup: CDR1 SGHAT, CDR2 FQNNGV. CDR3 length: 13 residues. V shed 5 bases and J shed 5 bases, with 11 bases lying between them. The DNA for the CDR3 is TGTGCCAGCAGCCCCACGGGGGAAGATACGCAGTATTTT. It yields the protein CASSPTGEDTQYF.

The V call is TRBV5-6, the J call TRBJ1-1; perhaps TRBD1 as D (6 bases). Deletions cut 1 base from V and 1 base from J, with 11 bases between. There are 15 residues in the CDR3. Germline values: CDR1 SGHDT, CDR2 YYEEEE. The CDR3 nucleotides read TGTGCCAGCAGCTTGCCTCCGGGACAGAACACTGAAGCTTTCTTT. Its translation: CASSLPPGQNTEAFF.

This clonotype has at least ten counts. This rearrangement joins TRBV20-1 to TRBJ2-7; tentatively, D is TRBD1 (5 bases). The CDR3 is 14 amino acids. V lost 4 bases and J 0 bases, leaving 13 bases between the germline ends. The germline CDR1 and CDR2 sequences are DFQATT and SNEGSKA (reference sequence). CDR3 in amino acids: CSAKTGSSSYEQYF. CDR3 nucleotides: TGCAGTGCTAAAACAGGTTCAAGCTCCTACGAGCAGTACTTC.

This clonotype was recorded at least ten times. The J gene is TRBJ1-2, the V gene TRBV4-3; D is unclear. The CDR3 is 13 residues long. Germline-derived CDR1 and CDR2 are LGHNA and YSLEER. The V and J ends lost 2 bases and 5 bases respectively, with 9 bases between them. CDR3 loop: CASSQSTVYGYTF. The CDR3 bases are TGCGCCAGCAGCCAAAGTACGGTTTATGGCTACACCTTC.

This clonotype showed up many times. This chain links TRBV27 with TRBJ2-7; perhaps D is TRBD1 or TRBD2 (5 bases each). The CDR3 spans 13 residues. In germline, CDR1 is MNHEY, CDR2 SMNVEV (reference sequence). V lost 8 bases and J 0 bases, leaving 11 bases between the germline ends. The CDR3 region is CASHTGGSYEQYF. CDR3 DNA sequence: TGTGCCAGCCATACTGGGGGCTCCTACGAGCAGTACTTC.

This clonotype has at least ten counts. The chain joins TRBV20-1 to TRBJ2-1, with 14 bases matching TRBD2. The CDR3 has 20 residues. The germline CDR1 and CDR2 sequences are DFQATT and SNEGSKA (reference sequence). The V segment lost 5 bases and the J segment 2 bases; nucleotides outside the gene matches: 17. CDR3 loop: CSAPGQPGLAGAVTYNEQFF. Written as DNA, the CDR3 is TGCAGTGCTCCAGGGCAACCGGGACTAGCGGGGGCCGTTACCTACAATGAGCAGTTCTTC.

This clonotype has just a few counts. The chain has TRBV29-1 and TRBJ2-3; 11 positions agree with TRBD2. Germline-derived CDR1 and CDR2 are SQVTM and ANQGSEA. V lost 7 bases to trimming and J lost 4 bases; unmatched junction nucleotides: 4. The CDR3 contains 13 residues. CDR3 bases: TGCAGCGGTGGGACTAGCGGAGCAGATACGCAGTATTTT. The encoded protein is CSGGTSGADTQYF.

The chain couples TRBV27 to TRBJ2-5, with 8 bases fitting TRBD2. J gave up 2 bases and V 4 bases, and 6 bases lay outside the gene matches. The CDR3 has 15 amino acids. Germline CDR1 reads MNHEY; CDR2 reads SMNVEV (reference sequence). The CDR3 spells CASSSELAEQETQYF. CDR3 nucleotide sequence: TGTGCCAGCAGTTCAGAACTAGCGGAACAAGAGACCCAGTACTTC.

J is TRBJ1-1 and V is TRBV7-2; the D is unclear. CDR3 length: 14 amino acids. Germline V gives CDR1 SGHTA, CDR2 FQGNSA. Trimming took 7 bases from V and 8 from J, leaving 20 bases between them. The CDR3 protein is CASILRGGDEEAFF. The DNA for the CDR3 is TGTGCCAGCATACTTCGGGGTGGGGATGAGGAAGCTTTCTTT.